Described below is a single TCR beta chain sequence and its context. The antigen is undetermined. The junction departs from germline at one end; a sequencing error may be responsible. It was with random hexamers that roughly 0.5 to 1 ug RNA was reverse transcribed. TCRdb reprocessed the immunoSEQ multiplex PCR reads with MiXCR, giving one entry per CDR3 protein. This table holds under 200,000 distinct CDR3 sequences, more than 90% found once. The data were taken from a study of CD8 T cells in Susac syndrome. Study-wide findings and caveats: Where Susac syndrome CD4+ T cell repertoires were concerned, no clonal expansion was evident.

This receptor was identified in a human donor with Susac syndrome. Input material: CD4+ T cells from PBMCs.

In DNA form, the CDR3 reads TGTGCCAGCAGTTACTCAGGCCACCACCCAGACTTC. Protein: CASSYSGHHPDF. The chain has TRBV6-2 or TRBV6-3 and TRBJ2-4; D gene uncertain. This CDR3 contains 12 residues. CDR1 MNHEY and CDR2 SVGEGT come from the germline V gene.